The present T cell receptor beta chain was sequenced within a study of blood T cell repertoires in COVID-19. Looking at the study overall: Acute and convalescent COVID-19 samples came from the United States, Italy and Spain. Sources were T cells, B-cell-depleted T cells, or PBMCs; the material itself was cDNA or gDNA.

Germline trimming cut 2 bases from V and 6 bases from J; bases unmatched to any gene: 7. This CDR3 spans 15 amino acids. Germline CDR1 is LGHNA and CDR2 is YSLEER. Categorization into cohorts depended on clinical history that participants reported. Profiling relied on immunoSEQ multiplex PCR, and the TCRdb table lists in-frame clones only, not all of them. The sample includes roughly 300,000 clones, about 90% of them seen just once. Sequenced input: PBMCs or T cells enriched from blood (not recorded which). This TCR was recovered from a woman aged 25 to 39 who had recovered from COVID-19. The gene calls are TRBV4-3 and TRBJ2-7; 10 bases fit TRBD1. Here the CDR3 DNA reads TGCGCCAGCAGCCAAAACCCGACAGGGGGCCCCGAGCAGTACTTC. This sequence encodes CASSQNPTGGPEQYF.